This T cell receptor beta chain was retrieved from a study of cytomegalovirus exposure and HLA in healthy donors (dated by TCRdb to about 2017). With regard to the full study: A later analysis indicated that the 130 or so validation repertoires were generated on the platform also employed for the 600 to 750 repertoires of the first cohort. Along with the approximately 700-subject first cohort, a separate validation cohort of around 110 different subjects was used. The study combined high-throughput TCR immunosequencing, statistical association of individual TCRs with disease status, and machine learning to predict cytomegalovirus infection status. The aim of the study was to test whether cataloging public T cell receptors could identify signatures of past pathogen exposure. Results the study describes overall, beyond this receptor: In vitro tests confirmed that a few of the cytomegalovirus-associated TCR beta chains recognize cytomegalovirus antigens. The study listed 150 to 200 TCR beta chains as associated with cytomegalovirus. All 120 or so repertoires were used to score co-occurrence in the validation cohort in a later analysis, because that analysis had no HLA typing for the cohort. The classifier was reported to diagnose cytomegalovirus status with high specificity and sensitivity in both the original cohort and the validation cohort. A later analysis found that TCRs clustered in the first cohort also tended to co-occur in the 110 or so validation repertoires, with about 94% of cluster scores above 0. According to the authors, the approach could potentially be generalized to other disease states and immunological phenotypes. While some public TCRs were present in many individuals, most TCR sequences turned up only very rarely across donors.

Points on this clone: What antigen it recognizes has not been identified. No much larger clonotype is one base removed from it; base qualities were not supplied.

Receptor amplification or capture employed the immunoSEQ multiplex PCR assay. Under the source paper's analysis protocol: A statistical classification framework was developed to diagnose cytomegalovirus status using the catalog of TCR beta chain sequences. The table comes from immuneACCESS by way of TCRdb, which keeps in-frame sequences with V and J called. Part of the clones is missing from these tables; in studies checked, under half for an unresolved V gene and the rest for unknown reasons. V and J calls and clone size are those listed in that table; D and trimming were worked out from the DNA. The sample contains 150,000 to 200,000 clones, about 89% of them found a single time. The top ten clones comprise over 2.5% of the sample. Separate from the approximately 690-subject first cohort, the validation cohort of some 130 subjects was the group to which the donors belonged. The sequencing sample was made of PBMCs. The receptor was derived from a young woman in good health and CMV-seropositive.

The DNA sequence is TGTGCCAGCAGTATCGGACAGGGAGGATACAATGAGCAGTTCTTC. Its amino acids are CASSIGQGGYNEQFF. The V gene is TRBV2 and the J gene is TRBJ2-1, and TRBD1 aligns with 8 junction nucleotides. V and J are trimmed by 5 bases and 4 bases, and the gene matches miss 7 bases of the junction. The CDR3 runs 15 residues from the cysteine to the phenylalanine. Only CDR3 DNA is held: 45 bases, read in frame from base 1. CDR1 and CDR2 were assigned from the germline V gene as SNHLY and FYNNEI. Beyond the CDR3, the reference TRBV2 and TRBJ2-1 genes provide the residues; the full variable domain reads: EPEVTQTPSHQVTQMGQEVILRCVPISNHLYFYWYRQILGQKVEFLVSFYNNEISEKSEIFDDQFSVERPDGSNFTLKIRSTKLEDSAMYFCASSIGQGGYNEQFFGPGTRLTVL.